Following are 22 T cell receptor beta chains from one sample sequenced in a study of beta chain features in type 1 diabetes. Broader study findings: Among all four CD4+ subsets, Type 1 diabetes patients had TCRB CDR3s that were moderately but significantly shorter.

These receptors have no identified antigens. The sequenced template was cDNA made from the entire isolated RNA. Profiling relied on immunoSEQ multiplex PCR, and the TCRdb table lists in-frame clones only, not all of them. The table has roughly 130,000 clones, less than 20% seen once. Specimen: central memory CD4+ T cells from blood. These receptors were taken from a man aged 25 to 40 with type 1 diabetes.

This clone was detected many times. The V and J genes are TRBV25-1 and TRBJ1-1; no reliable D call. The germline V and J ends were trimmed by 9 bases and 6 bases, with 11 bases remaining between them. The CDR3 is made up of 11 amino acids. CDR1 MGHDK and CDR2 SYGVNS come from the germline V gene. CDR3 sequence: CASMVDAEAFF. CDR3 in DNA: TGTGCCAGTATGGTGGACGCTGAAGCTTTCTTT.

The chain couples TRBV6-1 to TRBJ2-1; D is ambiguous. This CDR3 spans 16 amino acids. Trimming removed 2 bases at V and 4 bases at J, with 15 bases between. The germline V gene encodes CDR1 MNHNS and CDR2 SASEGT. The CDR3 DNA reads TGTGCCAGCAGTGAATTTGGTAGCCGGGCTTACAATGAGCAGTTCTTC. Translating it yields CASSEFGSRAYNEQFF.

This clone was seen more than once but under ten times. The chain is built from TRBV29-1 and TRBJ1-2; D unresolved. The CDR3 runs 13 residues. CDR1 is SQVTM, CDR2 ANQGSEA, per germline. Trimming took 4 bases from V and 1 from J, leaving 10 bases between them. The CDR3 DNA is TGCAGCGTTGCTTGGCAGGTTAACTATGGCTACACCTTC. This codes for CSVAWQVNYGYTF.

Worth noting for this clone: Since a much larger clone is just one base distant, this may be a read error. V usage is TRBV19 and J usage is TRBJ1-2; 7 bases align to TRBD1. Germline loops: CDR1 LNHDA, CDR2 SQIVND (reference sequence). CDR3 length: 12 residues. Unmatched junction bases numbered 6, after V lost 6 bases and J lost 8 bases. CDR3 residues: CASRPRQGGYTF. In DNA, the CDR3 is TGTGCCAGTAGGCCGCGACAGGGAGGCTACACCTTC.

The sample holds a few counts of this clone. V usage is TRBV28 and J usage is TRBJ1-5; the D gene is possibly TRBD1 (6 bases). Trimming removed 4 bases at V and 1 base at J, with 20 bases between. The CDR3 spans 18 residues. Germline V gene lookup returns CDR1 MDHEN and CDR2 SYDVKM. The CDR3 region is CASSSPSWGQDSNQPQHF. DNA of the CDR3: TGTGCCAGCAGTTCCCCCTCTTGGGGGCAAGACAGCAATCAGCCCCAGCATTTT. Looking up the rest from reference TRBV28 and TRBJ1-5 gives the full variable domain: DVKVTQSSRYLVKRTGEKVFLECVQDMDHENMFWYRQDPGLGLRLIYFSYDVKMKEKGDIPEGYSVSREKKERFSLILESASTNQTSMYLCASSSPSWGQDSNQPQHFGDGTRLSIL.

CDR3 sequence reads: CAISTRTENTEAFF. The CDR3 DNA reads as TGTGCCATCAGTACTAGGACCGAGAACACTGAAGCTTTCTTT. The rearrangement joins TRBV10-3 to TRBJ1-1; D not resolved. The CDR3 contains 14 residues. Germline CDR1 ENHRY, CDR2 SYGVKD. Deletions cut 5 bases from V and 1 base from J, with 11 bases between.

The rearrangement links TRBV28 to TRBJ2-5; no clear D. CDR3 length: 13 residues. CDR1 MDHEN and CDR2 SYDVKM come from the germline V gene. Trimming took off 3 bases at V and 4 bases at J, with 9 bases between the two ends. The CDR3 is CASSFPSLETQYF. CDR3 in DNA: TGTGCCAGCAGTTTTCCCTCCCTAGAGACCCAGTACTTC.

This chain uses TRBV11-2 with TRBJ2-1, with D perhaps given as TRBD1 or TRBD2 (5 bases each). Trimming took 6 bases from V and 3 from J, leaving 21 bases between them. CDR3 length equals 17 residues. The germline CDR1 and CDR2 sequences are SGHAT and FQNNGV. The CDR3 bases are TGTGCCAGCAGTCGATTCCCCCGGGACGGGATCTACAATGAGCAGTTCTTC. Protein sequence: CASSRFPRDGIYNEQFF.

A few counts support this clone. The chain joins TRBV6-5 to TRBJ2-3, with D possibly being TRBD1 (6 bases). Germline V gene data show CDR1 as MNHEY and CDR2 as SVGAGI. The CDR3 length is 15 residues. The V end lost 6 bases, the J end lost 6 bases, and 19 bases lay between the germline ends. The CDR3 nucleotides are TGTGCCAGCAGCCTACAGGGATGGGTTGGGGATACGCAGTATTTT. This gives the protein CASSLQGWVGDTQYF.

This clone was seen more than once but under ten times. This chain uses TRBV15 with TRBJ1-5; D is possibly TRBD1 (5 bases). Germline V lookup: CDR1 LNHNV, CDR2 YYDKDF (reference sequence). Trimming removed 0 bases at V and 6 bases at J, with 12 bases between. The CDR3 runs to 15 residues. DNA of the CDR3: TGTGCCACCAGCAGAGATCAGGGTTCAGGTCAGCCCCAGCATTTT. Translated, it gives CATSRDQGSGQPQHF.

The chain couples TRBV9 to TRBJ2-7, with D maybe TRBD1 (5 bases). The V end was cut by 0 bases, the J end by 2 bases, with 6 bases between. Germline V gives CDR1 SGDLS, CDR2 YYNGEE. There are 13 residues in the CDR3. CDR3 sequence: CASSVARAYEQYF. CDR3 nucleotide sequence: TGTGCCAGCAGCGTAGCCAGGGCCTACGAGCAGTACTTC.

This clone was counted a few times. Possible read error: a much larger clone is one base away. The chain has TRBV25-1 and TRBJ2-7, with D possibly TRBD1 on 6 matching bases. CDR1 and CDR2 (germline): MGHDK, SYGVNS. V lost 3 bases and J lost 2, with 8 bases in between. The CDR3 loop spans 13 amino acids. The CDR3 DNA is TGTGCCAGCAGTGAGGCAGGGGCCTACGAGCAGTACTTC. Its protein is CASSEAGAYEQYF.

This clone showed up just a few times. The J gene is TRBJ1-5, the V gene TRBV28; D is unclear. The length of the CDR3 is 13 residues. V was cut by 6 bases and J by 0 bases, with 6 bases left in between. Germline V gene data show CDR1 as MDHEN and CDR2 as SYDVKM. The CDR3 region is CASRALSNQPQHF. Written as DNA, the CDR3 is TGTGCCAGCAGAGCCCTTAGCAATCAGCCCCAGCATTTT.

Many counts were recorded for this clone. The genes are TRBV9 and TRBJ1-2, with TRBD1 matching 9 bases. Germline CDR1 and CDR2: SGDLS and YYNGEE. With 4 bases clipped from V and 7 bases from J, the junction kept 5 bases outside the gene matches. CDR3 length: 13 residues. CDR3 in amino acids: CASSPRTGVGYTF. DNA for the CDR3: TGTGCCAGCAGCCCCCGGACAGGGGTTGGCTACACCTTC.

This rearrangement joins TRBV7-9 to TRBJ2-7, with D perhaps TRBD1 or TRBD2 (5 bases each). Trimming stripped 8 bases from V and 12 bases from J, with 20 bases between. CDR1 and CDR2 (germline): SEHNR, FQNEAQ (reference sequence). The length of the CDR3 is 12 residues. Here the CDR3 reads CASREDSSSLYF. In DNA form, the CDR3 reads TGTGCCAGCCGGGAAGACAGCTCCTCTTTGTACTTC.

This clone was detected ten times or more. V and J are TRBV2 and TRBJ2-1, with 10 bases fitting TRBD1. Losses at the gene ends were 2 bases for V and 9 bases for J; bases not matched to a gene: 1. The CDR3 has 13 amino acids. Germline V gene lookup returns CDR1 SNHLY and CDR2 FYNNEI. The CDR3 spells CASSERQGAEQFF. The CDR3, as DNA: TGTGCCAGCAGTGAAAGACAGGGGGCTGAGCAGTTCTTC.

This chain connects TRBV27 to TRBJ1-2; D perhaps matches TRBD1 (6 bases). CDR3 length: 14 residues. The V and J ends lost 4 bases and 0 bases respectively, with 9 bases between them. Germline values: CDR1 MNHEY, CDR2 SMNVEV (reference sequence). CDR3 protein: CASSSQGTNYGYTF. The DNA of the CDR3 is TGTGCCAGCAGTTCACAGGGAACTAACTATGGCTACACCTTC.

J is TRBJ1-1 and V is TRBV2; the match to TRBD1 covers 10 bases. V was clipped by 5 bases and J by 3 bases; unmatched bases: 6. CDR1 is SNHLY, CDR2 FYNNEI, per germline. The CDR3 runs to 15 residues. CDR3 protein: CASSSLTGGYTEAFF. The CDR3 DNA reads TGTGCCAGCAGTAGCCTGACAGGGGGCTACACTGAAGCTTTCTTT.

The rearrangement links TRBV7-2 to TRBJ2-1, with TRBD1 matching 8 bases. The CDR3 has 13 amino acids. Germline CDR1 reads SGHTA; CDR2 reads FQGNSA. J was trimmed by 7 bases and V by 4 bases; bases with no gene match: 3. CDR3 sequence: CASSSDRVNEQFF. The DNA for the CDR3 is TGTGCCAGCAGCTCGGACAGGGTGAATGAGCAGTTCTTC. Combining the CDR3 with reference TRBV7-2 and TRBJ2-1 gives the whole variable domain GAGVSQSPSNKVTEKGKDVELRCDPISGHTALYWYRQSLGQGLEFLIYFQGNSAPDKSGLPSDRFSAERTGGSVSTLTIQRTQQEDSAVYLCASSSDRVNEQFFGPGTRLTVL.

This clone was seen a few times. The V gene is TRBV6-1, the J gene TRBJ1-6; no clear D. The CDR3 totals 15 residues. V lost 0 bases and J 4 bases, leaving 7 bases between the germline ends. Germline-derived CDR1 and CDR2 are MNHNS and SASEGT. The CDR3: CASSEAHTYNSPLHF. CDR3 coding DNA: TGTGCCAGCAGTGAAGCTCATACTTATAATTCACCCCTCCACTTT.

This clone was observed a few times. The rearrangement joins TRBV4-3 to TRBJ2-3, with TRBD2 matching 8 bases. CDR3 length equals 16 residues. V gave up 4 bases and J gave up 3 bases; unmatched junction bases: 9. Germline lookup yields CDR1 LGHNA and CDR2 YSLEER. This CDR3 is CASSLGLAGGTDTQYF. Written as DNA, the CDR3 is TGCGCCAGCAGCCTTGGACTAGCCGGTGGGACAGATACGCAGTATTTT.

This clone was observed a handful of times. V is TRBV30 and J is TRBJ1-2, with unresolved D. Germline V gives CDR1 GTSNPN, CDR2 SVGIG (reference sequence). The germline V and J ends were trimmed by 3 bases and 1 base, with 12 bases remaining between them. The CDR3 consists of 14 residues. The CDR3 loop reads CAWSPDALNYGYTF. The CDR3 DNA sequence: TGTGCCTGGAGCCCGGATGCTCTTAACTATGGCTACACCTTC.